This T cell receptor beta chain was recorded in a study of blood T cell repertoires in COVID-19. Turning to the study itself: From T cells, B-cell-depleted T cells, or PBMCs came the material, which was cDNA or gDNA.

This CDR3 comprises 15 residues. CDR1 is SGHRS, CDR2 YFSETQ, per germline. V dropped 1 base and J dropped 4 bases, with 12 bases sitting between them. Original data processing: How many nucleated cells were present was estimated from reference gene primer amplification. Measured with immunoSEQ multiplex PCR; TCRdb has only the in-frame clones, and not every one. V and J calls and clone size are copied from that table; D and trimming were computed from the DNA. The sample contains 300,000 to 400,000 clones, around 87% of which appear only once. Enrolled during active infection, Seattle patients were then followed longitudinally.

Sequenced material: peripheral blood. This clonotype was obtained from a woman in her sixties or seventies with COVID-19, enrolled during active disease. The chain combines TRBV5-1 with TRBJ1-5; D not resolved. The CDR3 sequence is CASSLLGSSNQPQHF. In DNA form, the CDR3 reads TGCGCCAGCAGCTTGTTGGGCAGTAGTAATCAGCCCCAGCATTTT.